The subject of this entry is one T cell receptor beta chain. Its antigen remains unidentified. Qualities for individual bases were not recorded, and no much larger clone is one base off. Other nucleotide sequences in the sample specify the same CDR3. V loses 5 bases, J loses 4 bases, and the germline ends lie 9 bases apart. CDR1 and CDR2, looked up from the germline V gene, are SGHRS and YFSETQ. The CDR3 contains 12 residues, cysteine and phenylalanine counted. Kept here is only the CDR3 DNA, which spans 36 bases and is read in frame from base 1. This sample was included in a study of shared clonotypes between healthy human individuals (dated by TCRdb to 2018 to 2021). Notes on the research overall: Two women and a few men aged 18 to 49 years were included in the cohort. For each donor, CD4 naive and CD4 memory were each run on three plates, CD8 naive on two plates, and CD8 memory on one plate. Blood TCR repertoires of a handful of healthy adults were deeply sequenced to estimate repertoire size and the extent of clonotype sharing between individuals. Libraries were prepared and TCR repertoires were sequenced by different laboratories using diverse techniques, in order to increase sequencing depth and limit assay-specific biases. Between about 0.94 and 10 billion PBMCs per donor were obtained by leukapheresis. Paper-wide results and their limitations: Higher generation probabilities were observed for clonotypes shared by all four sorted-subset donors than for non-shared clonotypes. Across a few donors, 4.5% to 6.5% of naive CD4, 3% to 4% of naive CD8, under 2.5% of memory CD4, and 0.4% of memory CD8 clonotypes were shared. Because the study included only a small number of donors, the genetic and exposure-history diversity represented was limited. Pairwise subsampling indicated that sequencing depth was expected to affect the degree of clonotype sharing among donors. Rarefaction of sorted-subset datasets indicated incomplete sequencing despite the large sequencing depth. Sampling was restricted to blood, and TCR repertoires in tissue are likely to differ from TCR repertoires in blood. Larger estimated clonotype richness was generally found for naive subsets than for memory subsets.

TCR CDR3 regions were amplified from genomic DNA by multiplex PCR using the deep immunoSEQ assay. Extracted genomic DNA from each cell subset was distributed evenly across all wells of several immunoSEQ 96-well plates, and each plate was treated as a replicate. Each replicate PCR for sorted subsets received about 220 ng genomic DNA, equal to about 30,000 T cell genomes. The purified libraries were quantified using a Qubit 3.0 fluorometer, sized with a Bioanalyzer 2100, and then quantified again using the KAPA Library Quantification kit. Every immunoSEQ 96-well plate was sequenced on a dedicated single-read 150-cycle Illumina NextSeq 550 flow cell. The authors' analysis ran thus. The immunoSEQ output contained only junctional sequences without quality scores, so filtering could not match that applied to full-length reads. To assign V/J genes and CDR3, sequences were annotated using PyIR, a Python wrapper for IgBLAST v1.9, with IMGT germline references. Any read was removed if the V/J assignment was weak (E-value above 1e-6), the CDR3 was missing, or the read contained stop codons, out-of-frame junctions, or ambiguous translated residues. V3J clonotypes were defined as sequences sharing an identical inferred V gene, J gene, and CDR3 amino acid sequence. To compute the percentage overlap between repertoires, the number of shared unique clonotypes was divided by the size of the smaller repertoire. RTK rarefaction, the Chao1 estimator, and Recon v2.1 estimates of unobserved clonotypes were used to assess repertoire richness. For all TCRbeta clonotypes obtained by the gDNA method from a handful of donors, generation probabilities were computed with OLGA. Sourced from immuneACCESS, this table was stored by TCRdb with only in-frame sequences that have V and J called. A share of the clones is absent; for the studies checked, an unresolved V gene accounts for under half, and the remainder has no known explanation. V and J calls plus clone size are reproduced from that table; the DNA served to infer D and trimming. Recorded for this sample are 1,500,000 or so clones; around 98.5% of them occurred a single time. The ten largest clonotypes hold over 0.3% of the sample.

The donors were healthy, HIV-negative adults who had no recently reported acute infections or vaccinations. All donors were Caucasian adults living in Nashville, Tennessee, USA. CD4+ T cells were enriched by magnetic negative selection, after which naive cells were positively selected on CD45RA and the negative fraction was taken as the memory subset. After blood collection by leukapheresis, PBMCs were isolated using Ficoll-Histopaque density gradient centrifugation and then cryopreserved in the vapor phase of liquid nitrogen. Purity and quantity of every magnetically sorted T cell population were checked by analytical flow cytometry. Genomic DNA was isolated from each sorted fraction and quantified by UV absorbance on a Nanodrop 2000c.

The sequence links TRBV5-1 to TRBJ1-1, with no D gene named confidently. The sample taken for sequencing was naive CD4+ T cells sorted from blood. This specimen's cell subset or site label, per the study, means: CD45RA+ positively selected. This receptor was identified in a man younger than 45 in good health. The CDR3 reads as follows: CASSSGVTEAFF. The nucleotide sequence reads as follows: TGCGCCAGCAGTTCAGGTGTCACTGAAGCTTTCTTT.